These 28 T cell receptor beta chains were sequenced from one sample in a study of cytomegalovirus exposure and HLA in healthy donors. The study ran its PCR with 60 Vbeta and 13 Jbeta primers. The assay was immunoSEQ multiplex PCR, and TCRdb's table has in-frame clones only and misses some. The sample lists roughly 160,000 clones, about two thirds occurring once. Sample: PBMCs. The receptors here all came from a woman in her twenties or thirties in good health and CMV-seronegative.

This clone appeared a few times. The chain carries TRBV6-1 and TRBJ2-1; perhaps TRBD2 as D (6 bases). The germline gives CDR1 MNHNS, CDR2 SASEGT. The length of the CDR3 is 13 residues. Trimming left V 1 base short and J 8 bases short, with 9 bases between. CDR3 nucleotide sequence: TGTGCCAGCAGTGAAGGGCCTAGCGATGAGCAGTTCTTC. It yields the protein CASSEGPSDEQFF.

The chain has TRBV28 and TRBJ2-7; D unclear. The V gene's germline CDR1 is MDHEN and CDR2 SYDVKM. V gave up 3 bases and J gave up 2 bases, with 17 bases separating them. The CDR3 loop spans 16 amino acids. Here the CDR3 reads CASSFPLALMAYEQYF. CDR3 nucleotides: TGTGCCAGCAGTTTTCCCTTGGCCCTTATGGCCTACGAGCAGTACTTC.

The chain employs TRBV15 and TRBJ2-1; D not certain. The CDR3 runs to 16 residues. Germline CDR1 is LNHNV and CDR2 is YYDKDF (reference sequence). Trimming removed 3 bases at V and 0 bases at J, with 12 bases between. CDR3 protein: CATSRKNGDSYNEQFF. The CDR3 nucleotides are TGTGCCACCAGCAGGAAAAATGGAGACTCCTACAATGAGCAGTTCTTC.

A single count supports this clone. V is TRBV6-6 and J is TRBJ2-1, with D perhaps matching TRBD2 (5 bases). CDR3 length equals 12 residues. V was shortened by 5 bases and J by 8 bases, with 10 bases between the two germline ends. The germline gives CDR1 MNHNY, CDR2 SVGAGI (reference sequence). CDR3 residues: CASSTRGDEQFF. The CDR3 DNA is TGTGCCAGCAGTACTAGAGGCGATGAGCAGTTCTTC.

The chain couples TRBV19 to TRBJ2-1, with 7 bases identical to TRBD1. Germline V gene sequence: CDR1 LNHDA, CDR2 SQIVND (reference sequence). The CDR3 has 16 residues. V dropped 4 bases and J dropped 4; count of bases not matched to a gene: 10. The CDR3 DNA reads TGTGCCAGTAGTACTTTAGGACAGGCAACTTACAATGAGCAGTTCTTC. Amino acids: CASSTLGQATYNEQFF. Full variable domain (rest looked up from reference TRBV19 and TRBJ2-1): DGGITQSPKYLFRKEGQNVTLSCEQNLNHDAMYWYRQDPGQGLRLIYYSQIVNDFQKGDIAEGYSVSREKKESFPLTVTSAQKNPTAFYLCASSTLGQATYNEQFFGPGTRLTVL.

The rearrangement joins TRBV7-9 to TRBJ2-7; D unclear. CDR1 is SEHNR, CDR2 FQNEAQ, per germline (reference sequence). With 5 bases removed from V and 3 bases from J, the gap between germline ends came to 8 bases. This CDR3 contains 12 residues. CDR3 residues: CASSPYYYEQYF. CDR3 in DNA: TGTGCCAGCAGCCCCTACTACTACGAGCAGTACTTC. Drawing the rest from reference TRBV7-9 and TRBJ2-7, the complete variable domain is DTGVSQNPRHKITKRGQNVTFRCDPISEHNRLYWYRQTLGQGPEFLTYFQNEAQLEKSRLLSDRFSAERPKGSFSTLEIQRTEQGDSAMYLCASSPYYYEQYFGPGTRLTVT.

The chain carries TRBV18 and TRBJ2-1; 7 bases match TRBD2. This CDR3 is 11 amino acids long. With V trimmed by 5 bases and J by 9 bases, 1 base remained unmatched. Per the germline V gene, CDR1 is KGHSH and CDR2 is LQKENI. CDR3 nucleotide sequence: TGTGCCAGCTCAGGGGAGGGTGAGCAGTTCTTC. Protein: CASSGEGEQFF.

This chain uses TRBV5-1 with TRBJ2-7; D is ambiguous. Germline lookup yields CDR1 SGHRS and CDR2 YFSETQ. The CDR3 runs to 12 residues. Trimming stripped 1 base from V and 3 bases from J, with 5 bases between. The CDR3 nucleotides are TGCGCCAGCAGCTTGAGGAGCTACGAGCAGTACTTC. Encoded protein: CASSLRSYEQYF.

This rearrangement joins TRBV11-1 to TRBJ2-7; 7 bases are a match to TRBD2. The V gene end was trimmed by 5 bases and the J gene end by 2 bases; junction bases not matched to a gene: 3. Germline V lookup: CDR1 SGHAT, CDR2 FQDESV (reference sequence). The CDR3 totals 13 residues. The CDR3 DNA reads TGTGCCAGCAGCCTTCGGGAGGCCTACGAGCAGTACTTC. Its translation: CASSLREAYEQYF.

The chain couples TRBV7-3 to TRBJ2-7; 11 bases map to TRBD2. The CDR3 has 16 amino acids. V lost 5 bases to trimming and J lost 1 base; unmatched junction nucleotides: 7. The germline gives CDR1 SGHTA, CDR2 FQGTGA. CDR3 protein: CASSPSGTSGSYEQYF. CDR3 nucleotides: TGTGCCAGCAGCCCCTCCGGGACTAGCGGTTCCTACGAGCAGTACTTC.

CDR3 coding DNA: TGTGCCAGTAGTATAGAAACCGGGACAGCAGATTCACCCCTCCACTTT. Translation: CASSIETGTADSPLHF. This chain joins TRBV19 and TRBJ1-6, with TRBD1 identical over 7 bases. The V gene end was trimmed by 0 bases and the J gene end by 8 bases; junction bases not matched to a gene: 7. This CDR3 has 16 amino acids. Germline V CDR1 and CDR2: LNHDA, SQIVND (reference sequence).

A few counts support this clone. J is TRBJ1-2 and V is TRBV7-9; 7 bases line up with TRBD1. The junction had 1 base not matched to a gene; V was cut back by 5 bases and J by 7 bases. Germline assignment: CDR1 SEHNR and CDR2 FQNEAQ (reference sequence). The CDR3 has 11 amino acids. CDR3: CASSQGGGYTF. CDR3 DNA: TGTGCCAGCAGCCAGGGGGGTGGCTACACCTTC.

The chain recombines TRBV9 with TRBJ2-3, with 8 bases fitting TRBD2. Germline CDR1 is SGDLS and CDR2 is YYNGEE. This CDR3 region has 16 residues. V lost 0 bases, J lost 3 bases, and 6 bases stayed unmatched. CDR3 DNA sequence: TGTGCCAGCAGCGTAGGGGTTAGCGGGGAGACAGATACGCAGTATTTT. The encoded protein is CASSVGVSGETDTQYF.

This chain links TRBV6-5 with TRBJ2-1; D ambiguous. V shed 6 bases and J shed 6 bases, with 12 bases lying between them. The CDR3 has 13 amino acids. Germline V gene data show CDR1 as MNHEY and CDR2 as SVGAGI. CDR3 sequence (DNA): TGTGCCAGCAGCTCACTTTCATCCAATGAGCAGTTCTTC. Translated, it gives CASSSLSSNEQFF.

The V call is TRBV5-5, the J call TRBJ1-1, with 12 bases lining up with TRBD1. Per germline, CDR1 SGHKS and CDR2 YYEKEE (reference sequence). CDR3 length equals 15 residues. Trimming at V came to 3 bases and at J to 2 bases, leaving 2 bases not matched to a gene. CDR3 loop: CASSWGQGANTEAFF. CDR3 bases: TGTGCCAGCAGCTGGGGACAGGGGGCAAACACTGAAGCTTTCTTT.

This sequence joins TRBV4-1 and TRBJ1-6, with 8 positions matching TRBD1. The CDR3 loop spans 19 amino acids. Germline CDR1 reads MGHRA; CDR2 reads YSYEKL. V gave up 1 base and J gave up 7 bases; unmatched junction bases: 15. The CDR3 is CASSQVRGWGTGLNSPLHF. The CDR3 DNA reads TGCGCCAGCAGCCAAGTAAGGGGGTGGGGGACAGGTTTAAATTCACCCCTCCACTTT.

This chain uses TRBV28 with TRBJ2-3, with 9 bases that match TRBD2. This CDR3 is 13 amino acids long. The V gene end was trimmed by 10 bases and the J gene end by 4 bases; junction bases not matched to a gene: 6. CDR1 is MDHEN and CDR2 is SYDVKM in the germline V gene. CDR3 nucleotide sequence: TGTGCCATCGCGGGGGGGTTAGCAGATACGCAGTATTTT. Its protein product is CAIAGGLADTQYF. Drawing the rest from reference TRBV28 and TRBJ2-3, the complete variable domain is DVKVTQSSRYLVKRTGEKVFLECVQDMDHENMFWYRQDPGLGLRLIYFSYDVKMKEKGDIPEGYSVSREKKERFSLILESASTNQTSMYLCAIAGGLADTQYFGPGTRLTVL.

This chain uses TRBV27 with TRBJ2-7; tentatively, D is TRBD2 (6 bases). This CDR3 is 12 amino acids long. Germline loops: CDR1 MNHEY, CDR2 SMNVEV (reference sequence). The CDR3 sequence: CSSGGAPYEQYF. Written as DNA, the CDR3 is TGTAGTAGCGGCGGGGCGCCTTACGAGCAGTACTTC.

In DNA form, the CDR3 reads TGTGCCAGCAGCCTCGCGGGGCCTGCAACTAATGAAAAACTGTTTTTT. Translating it yields CASSLAGPATNEKLFF. The chain links TRBV7-6 to TRBJ1-4; perhaps TRBD1 as D (5 bases). The CDR3 contains 16 residues. Germline assignment: CDR1 SGHVS and CDR2 FNYEAQ. Trimming took 5 bases from V and 0 from J, leaving 13 bases between them.

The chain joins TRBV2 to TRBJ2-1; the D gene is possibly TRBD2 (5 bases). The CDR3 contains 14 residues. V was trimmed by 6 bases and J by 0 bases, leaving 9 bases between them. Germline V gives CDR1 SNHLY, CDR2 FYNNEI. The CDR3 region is CASRDSFSYNEQFF. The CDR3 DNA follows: TGTGCCAGCAGGGACTCGTTCTCCTACAATGAGCAGTTCTTC.

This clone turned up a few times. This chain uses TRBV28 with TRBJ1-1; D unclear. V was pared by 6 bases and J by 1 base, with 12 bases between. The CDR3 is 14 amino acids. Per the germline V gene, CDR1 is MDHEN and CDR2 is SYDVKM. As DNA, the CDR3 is TGTGCCAGCAGGGAGGCAGGAAAGAACACTGAAGCTTTCTTT. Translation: CASREAGKNTEAFF.

CDR3 amino acids: CASSLARTGNYEQYF. The CDR3 nucleotides read TGCGCCAGCAGCTTAGCTAGGACAGGGAATTACGAGCAGTACTTC. This chain links TRBV5-1 with TRBJ2-7, with TRBD1 matching over 8 bases. V trimming: 2 bases; J trimming: 4 bases; junction bases outside the gene matches: 8. Per germline, CDR1 SGHRS and CDR2 YFSETQ. The CDR3 extends over 15 amino acids.

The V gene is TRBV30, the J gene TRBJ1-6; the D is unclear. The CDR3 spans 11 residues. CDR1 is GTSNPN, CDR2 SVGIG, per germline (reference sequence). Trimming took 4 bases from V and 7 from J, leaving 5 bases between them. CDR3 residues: CAWTENSPLHF. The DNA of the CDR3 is TGTGCCTGGACCGAGAATTCACCCCTCCACTTT.

CDR3 sequence: CASSLAGEEAQHF. The CDR3 DNA sequence: TGTGCCAGCAGTTTGGCGGGGGAAGAAGCCCAGCATTTT. The chain links TRBV6-5 to TRBJ1-5; perhaps TRBD1 as D (5 bases). Germline CDR1 is MNHEY and CDR2 is SVGAGI. V dropped 4 bases and J dropped 11 bases, with 15 bases sitting between them. CDR3 length equals 13 residues.

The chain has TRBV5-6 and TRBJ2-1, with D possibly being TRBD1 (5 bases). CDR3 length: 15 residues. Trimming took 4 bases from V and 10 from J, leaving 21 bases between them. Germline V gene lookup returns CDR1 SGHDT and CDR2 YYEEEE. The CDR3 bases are TGTGCCAGCAGCCCTGGACAAGCACAAGGGTGGGAGCAGTTCTTC. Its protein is CASSPGQAQGWEQFF.

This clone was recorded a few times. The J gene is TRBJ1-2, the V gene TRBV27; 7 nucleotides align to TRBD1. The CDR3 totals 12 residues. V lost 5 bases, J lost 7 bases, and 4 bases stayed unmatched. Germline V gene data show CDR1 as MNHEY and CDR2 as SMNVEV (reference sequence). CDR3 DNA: TGTGCCAGCAGTAGGCAGGGGGGTGGCTACACCTTC. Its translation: CASSRQGGGYTF.

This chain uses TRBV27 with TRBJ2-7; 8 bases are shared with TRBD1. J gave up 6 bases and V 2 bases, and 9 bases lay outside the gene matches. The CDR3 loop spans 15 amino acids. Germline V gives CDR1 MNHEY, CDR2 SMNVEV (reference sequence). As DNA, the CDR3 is TGTGCCAGCAGTTTAAGCCAGGGGGCGATAGGCGAGCAGTACTTC. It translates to CASSLSQGAIGEQYF.

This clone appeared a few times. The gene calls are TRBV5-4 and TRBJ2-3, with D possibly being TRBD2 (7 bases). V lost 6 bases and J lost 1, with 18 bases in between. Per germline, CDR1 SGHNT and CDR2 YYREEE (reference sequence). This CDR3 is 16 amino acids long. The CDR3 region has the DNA TGTGCCAGCACGCGAGGGGGGGGGCCGGGCACAGATACGCAGTATTTT. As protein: CASTRGGGPGTDTQYF.